Shown below are 4 T cell receptor beta chains from a single sample sequenced in a study of blood T cell repertoires in COVID-19 (dated by TCRdb to the early 2020s). Libraries were built with the immunoSEQ multiplex PCR assay. TCRdb took over this immuneACCESS table, retaining in-frame rearrangements with V and J assigned. Such tables are incomplete; in checked studies, under half of the missing clones stem from an unresolved V gene, and the remainder is unexplained. Recorded for this sample are about 230,000 clones; roughly four fifths of them occurred a single time. Around 7.2% of the sample is held by the ten biggest clonotypes. The sequenced sample consisted of peripheral blood. Source of these receptors: a woman older than 75 with COVID-19, enrolled during active disease.

The V gene is TRBV20-1, the J gene TRBJ2-5; D perhaps matches TRBD2 (5 bases). Per the germline V gene, CDR1 is DFQATT and CDR2 is SNEGSKA (reference sequence). The CDR3 length is 11 residues. Trimming took off 2 bases at V and 5 bases at J, with 6 bases between the two ends. CDR3 DNA sequence: TGCAGTGCTAGACGAGGGGAGACCCAGTACTTC. Translated: CSARRGETQYF.

The chain carries TRBV6-5 and TRBJ1-6; TRBD1 might be the D (5 bases). Trimming removed 2 bases at V and 7 bases at J, with 9 bases between. The CDR3 spans 14 residues. Germline CDR1 reads MNHEY; CDR2 reads SVGAGI. CDR3 nucleotide sequence: TGTGCCAGCAGTTACGGGGGGTACAATTCACCCCTCCACTTT. This codes for CASSYGGYNSPLHF.

CDR3 in DNA: TGTGCCAGCAGGGCGGCTCAGATGAACACTGAAGCTTTCTTT. It yields the protein CASRAAQMNTEAFF. The chain links TRBV11-2 to TRBJ1-1; D unclear. The V gene's germline CDR1 is SGHAT and CDR2 FQNNGV. This CDR3 spans 14 amino acids. Deletions cut 6 bases from V and 0 bases from J, with 11 bases between.

V and J are TRBV28 and TRBJ1-1; D unresolved. V was cut by 3 bases and J by 3 bases, with 5 bases left in between. Looked up from germline, CDR1 is MDHEN and CDR2 is SYDVKM. The CDR3 runs 12 residues. The chain's CDR3 is CASSLRYTEAFF. The CDR3 nucleotides read TGTGCCAGCAGTTTGCGGTACACTGAAGCTTTCTTT.